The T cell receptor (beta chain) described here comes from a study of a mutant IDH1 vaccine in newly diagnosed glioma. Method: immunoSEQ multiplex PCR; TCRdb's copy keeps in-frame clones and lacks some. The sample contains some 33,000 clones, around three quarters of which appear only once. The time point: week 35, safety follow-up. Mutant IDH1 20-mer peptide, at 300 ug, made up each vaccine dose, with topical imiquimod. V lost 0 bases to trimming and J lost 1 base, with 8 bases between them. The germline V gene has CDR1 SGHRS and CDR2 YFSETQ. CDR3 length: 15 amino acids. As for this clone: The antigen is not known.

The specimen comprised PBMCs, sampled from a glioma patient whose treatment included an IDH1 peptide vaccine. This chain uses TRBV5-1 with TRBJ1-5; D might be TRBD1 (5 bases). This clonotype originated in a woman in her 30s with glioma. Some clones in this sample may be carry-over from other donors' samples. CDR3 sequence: CASSLAGASNQPQHF. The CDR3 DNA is TGCGCCAGCAGCTTGGCCGGGGCGAGCAATCAGCCCCAGCATTTT.